This T cell receptor beta chain derives from a study of blood T cells in healthy people across ages. Study details: About one barcoded beta molecule per two T cells was captured by template switching.

Study conclusions and caveats: Naive CD4+ cells and diversity were both higher in long-lived donors than in aged donors.

Per sample, a minimum of 6 million PBMCs were isolated. This clonotype was detected only a few times. Its antigen is undetermined. A J-beta primer mix and a sample-barcoded 5' primer were used in a second PCR of about 7 to 12 cycles. MiXCR, run by TCRdb on the 5' RACE reads, gives a single entry per CDR3 protein. Among more than 650,000 distinct CDR3 sequences listed, approximately 53% were seen once. The CDR3 has 15 residues. CDR1 LNHNV and CDR2 YYDKDF come from the germline V gene (reference sequence). The V segment lost 5 bases and the J segment 14 bases; nucleotides outside the gene matches: 19. The sample comprised blood. The chain combines TRBV15 with TRBJ2-3, with 7 bases identical to TRBD1. This receptor was identified in an elderly man in good health. CDR3 loop: CATSGVSAGDRYAYF. The CDR3 nucleotides read TGTGCCACCAGCGGAGTTAGCGCTGGGGACAGATACGCGTATTTT.